The sequence of this TCR beta chain was determined in a study of shared clonotypes between healthy human individuals. Libraries were prepared by immunoSEQ multiplex PCR; TCRdb keeps only in-frame clonotypes and omits some of them. Counted here are approximately 2,000,000 clones, 92% occurring once; the ten biggest clones make up more than 0.35%. Healthy adults negative for HIV, lacking recent acute infections or vaccinations, served as donors. V was cut by 0 bases and J by 4 bases, with 6 bases left in between. Germline V gene data show CDR1 as SGHTA and CDR2 as FQGNSA. The CDR3 is made up of 13 amino acids. General study findings and limits: Compared with memory subsets, naive subsets generally had larger estimated richness.

In its sample, this clone was seen once. Its specificity is unknown. Sequenced material: naive CD4+ T cells from PBMCs. Subset described: CD45RA+ positively selected. The receptor was isolated from a man aged 18 to 30 in good health. Some clones in this sample may be carry-over from other donors' samples. This sequence joins TRBV7-2 and TRBJ1-2, with D possibly being TRBD1 (6 bases). In DNA, the CDR3 is TGTGCCAGCAGCTTAGCACAGGGCTATGGCTACACCTTC. Translating gives CASSLAQGYGYTF.